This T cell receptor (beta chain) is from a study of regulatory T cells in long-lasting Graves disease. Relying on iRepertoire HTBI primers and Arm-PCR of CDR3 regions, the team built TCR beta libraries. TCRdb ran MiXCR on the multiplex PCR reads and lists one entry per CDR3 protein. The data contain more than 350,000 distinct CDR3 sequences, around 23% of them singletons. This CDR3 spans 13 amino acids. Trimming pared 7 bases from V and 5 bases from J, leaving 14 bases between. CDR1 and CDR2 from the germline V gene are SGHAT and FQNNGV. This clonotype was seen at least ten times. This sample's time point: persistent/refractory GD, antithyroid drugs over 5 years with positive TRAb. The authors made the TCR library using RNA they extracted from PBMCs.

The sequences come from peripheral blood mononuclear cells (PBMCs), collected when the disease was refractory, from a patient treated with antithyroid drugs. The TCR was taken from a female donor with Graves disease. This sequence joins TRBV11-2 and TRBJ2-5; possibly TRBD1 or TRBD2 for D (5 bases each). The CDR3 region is CASKKTGTETQYF. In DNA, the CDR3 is TGTGCCAGCAAAAAGACCGGGACGGAGACCCAGTACTTC.